The source of this TCR beta chain is a study of blood T cell repertoires in COVID-19. In the study overall: Material from acute and convalescent COVID-19 was sourced from the United States, Italy and Spain. T cells, B-cell-depleted T cells, or PBMCs provided the cDNA or gDNA that served as material.

Per the authors' pipeline: Estimated nucleated cell counts came from reference gene primer amplification. Data came from immunoSEQ multiplex PCR; TCRdb stores just in-frame clones and leaves some out. V and J calls and clone size come straight from that table; D and trimming were deduced from the DNA. This table holds tens of thousands of clones, 90% found once. Germline assignment: CDR1 SGHRS and CDR2 YFSETQ. This CDR3 is built from 15 residues. V dropped 4 bases and J dropped 4 bases, with 14 bases sitting between them. The specimen was peripheral blood. This receptor was identified in a human donor in a cohort sampled during active COVID-19. The chain employs TRBV5-1 and TRBJ2-2; unclear D gene. CDR3 protein: CASSPGSIPTGELFF. CDR3 nucleotide sequence: TGCGCCAGCAGCCCCGGGTCCATTCCCACCGGGGAGCTGTTTTTT.